This is a list of T cell receptor beta chains from one sample in a study of blood T cell repertoires in COVID-19. Repertoires were generated with immunoSEQ multiplex PCR, while TCRdb's copy carries only in-frame clones and drops some. The sample has 120,000 or so clones; around 89% are singletons. Sequencing used peripheral blood. The receptors shown here come from a woman aged 55-69 years with COVID-19, enrolled during active disease. CDR3s include the opening cysteine and the closing phenylalanine or tryptophan. D genes are given only for firm matches. Clone size is stated in some rows and not others, as once, few, many or a class when expanded.

>TRBJ2-7|.|.|TRBV6-1
CASSERGSGGLYEQYF
TGTGCCAGCAGTGAAAGGGGTAGCGGAGGACTCTACGAGCAGTACTTC
>TRBJ1-6|.|TRBD1|TRBV18
CASSENRGRLSPLHF
TGTGCCAGCTCAGAAAACAGGGGGCGCTTATCACCCCTCCACTTT
>TRBJ1-1|.|.|TRBV5-1
CASSLEGRDTEAFF
TGCGCCAGCAGCTTGGAAGGGAGGGACACTGAAGCTTTCTTT
>TRBJ1-1|once|.|TRBV18
CASSPGRATEAFF
TGTGCCAGCTCACCAGGGCGGGCCACTGAAGCTTTCTTT
>TRBJ1-2|.|.|TRBV15
CATSIRQVSPEGYTF
TGTGCCACCAGCATCAGACAGGTGTCCCCGGAGGGCTACACCTTC
>TRBJ2-5|.|.|TRBV5-1
CASSFGGRQETQYF
TGCGCCAGCAGCTTCGGGGGACGGCAAGAGACCCAGTACTTC
>TRBJ1-5|.|TRBD1|TRBV11-2
CASAQGNNQPQHF
TGTGCCAGCGCACAGGGGAACAATCAGCCCCAGCATTTT
>TRBJ2-1|.|.|TRBV2
CASSALSSYNEQFF
TGTGCCAGCAGTGCCCTTTCCTCCTACAATGAGCAGTTCTTC
>TRBJ2-4|.|TRBD2|TRBV29-1
CSGRTSGGPQYF
TGCAGCGGGCGGACTAGCGGGGGCCCGCAGTACTTC
>TRBJ2-7|.|.|TRBV11-3
CASSYKGGDTYEQYF
TGTGCCAGCAGCTATAAGGGCGGGGATACCTACGAGCAGTACTTC
>TRBJ1-2|.|.|TRBV19
CATTSGGLGYTF
TGTGCCACCACCTCCGGGGGGTTGGGCTACACCTTC
>TRBJ2-3|once|TRBD1|TRBV25-1
CASSGVPGQGPYTDTQYF
TGTGCCAGCAGTGGGGTCCCGGGACAGGGCCCTTACACAGATACGCAGTATTTT
>TRBJ1-1|once|.|TRBV7-9
CASSPRGGSENTEAFF
TGTGCCAGCAGCCCGAGAGGAGGGAGTGAGAACACTGAAGCTTTCTTT
>TRBJ2-7|.|TRBD1|TRBV10-3
CAISESGAGGYEQYF
TGTGCCATCAGTGAGTCGGGGGCAGGGGGCTACGAGCAGTACTTC
>TRBJ2-3|.|.|TRBV6-2/TRBV6-3
CASSYRRSTDTQYF
TGTGCCAGCAGTTACCGTCGGTCCACAGATACGCAGTATTTT
>TRBJ1-2|.|.|TRBV15
CATSRDLRENYGYTF
TGTGCCACCAGCAGAGATCTGAGGGAAAACTATGGCTACACCTTC
>TRBJ2-1|.|.|TRBV10-3
CAISTRGNEQFF
TGTGCCATCAGTACCAGGGGCAATGAGCAGTTCTTC
>TRBJ2-1|.|TRBD2|TRBV3-1/TRBV3-2
CASSQEDAGGPSNEQFF
TGTGCCAGCAGCCAAGAGGACGCGGGGGGGCCTAGCAATGAGCAGTTCTTC
>TRBJ1-1|.|.|TRBV27
CASRRAGGVLEAFF
TGTGCCAGCAGAAGGGCGGGGGGGGTCCTTGAAGCTTTCTTT
>TRBJ1-2|.|.|TRBV6-5
CASVQTEHYGYTF
TGTGCCAGCGTCCAGACAGAACACTATGGCTACACCTTC
>TRBJ1-5|.|.|TRBV27
CASSIHRASQPQHF
TGTGCCAGCAGTATACACAGGGCTAGCCAGCCCCAGCATTTT
>TRBJ1-2|.|.|TRBV6-5
CASSQRVSYGYTF
TGTGCCAGCAGTCAGAGGGTGTCCTATGGCTACACCTTC
>TRBJ1-1|.|TRBD1|TRBV5-8
CASSFRDRTSNTEAFF
TGTGCCAGCAGCTTCCGGGACAGAACCTCGAACACTGAAGCTTTCTTT
>TRBJ2-2|many|.|TRBV3-1/TRBV3-2
CASSLGGARTGELFF
TGTGCCAGCAGCCTGGGGGGGGCCCGGACCGGGGAGCTGTTTTTT
>TRBJ1-2|.|TRBD1|TRBV6-6
CASSYRQGLSGYTF
TGTGCCAGCAGTTACAGACAGGGACTTTCTGGCTACACCTTC
>TRBJ2-2|.|TRBD1|TRBV27
CASRAPGTGGLRATGELFF
TGTGCCAGCAGAGCTCCCGGGACAGGAGGTTTACGGGCCACCGGGGAGCTGTTTTTT
>TRBJ1-3|.|.|TRBV6-5
CASSYEGARSTIYF
TGTGCCAGCAGTTACGAGGGAGCCCGGTCCACCATATATTTT
>TRBJ1-2|.|.|TRBV10-3
CATLRRSDYYGYTF
TGTGCCACCCTTCGACGTTCGGACTACTATGGCTACACCTTC
>TRBJ1-5|.|.|TRBV27
CASSSGGGYGEPQHF
TGTGCCAGCAGCTCCGGGGGGGGATACGGTGAACCCCAGCATTTT
>TRBJ2-2|.|.|TRBV24-1
CATSDFQGTGELFF
TGTGCCACCAGTGATTTTCAGGGGACCGGGGAGCTGTTTTTT
>TRBJ2-1|.|TRBD1|TRBV11-2
CASSSGLPGQGINEQFF
TGTGCCAGCAGCTCCGGACTTCCGGGACAGGGTATCAATGAGCAGTTCTTC
>TRBJ1-4|.|.|TRBV5-1
CASSLDRSHNEKLFF
TGCGCCAGCAGCTTGGACAGGTCCCATAATGAAAAACTGTTTTTT
>TRBJ2-2|.|.|TRBV5-1
CASSPSGENTGELFF
TGCGCCAGCAGCCCTTCGGGAGAGAACACCGGGGAGCTGTTTTTT
>TRBJ1-2|few|TRBD1|TRBV7-2
CASSFDVQGSYGYTF
TGTGCCAGCAGCTTTGATGTACAGGGGAGCTATGGCTACACCTTC
>TRBJ2-7|.|TRBD1|TRBV6-2/TRBV6-3
CASSPTPTGPHEQYF
TGTGCCAGCAGTCCAACTCCGACAGGGCCTCACGAGCAGTACTTC
>TRBJ2-5|once|TRBD1|TRBV4-3
CASSHTGGDGTQYF
TGCGCCAGCAGCCACACAGGGGGTGACGGGACCCAGTACTTC
>TRBJ2-5|.|TRBD1|TRBV5-4
CASSGPGTGVAQYF
TGTGCCAGCAGCGGACCCGGGACAGGGGTGGCCCAGTACTTC
>TRBJ2-3|.|TRBD2|TRBV7-8
CASSLYGGADTQYF
TGTGCCAGCAGCTTATACGGGGGGGCGGATACGCAGTATTTT
>TRBJ1-3|once|.|TRBV19
CASSSIWDTGNTIYF
TGTGCCAGTAGCTCAATTTGGGACACTGGAAACACCATATATTTT
>TRBJ1-5|.|TRBD1|TRBV19
CASTVGQGGNQPQHF
TGTGCCAGTACCGTCGGACAGGGCGGCAATCAGCCCCAGCATTTT
>TRBJ1-3|.|.|TRBV18
CASSPRSGAGNTIYF
TGTGCCAGCTCACCAAGGTCAGGGGCTGGAAACACCATATATTTT
>TRBJ2-1|.|.|TRBV2
CASSDPRVSYNEQFF
TGTGCCAGCAGTGACCCCAGGGTCTCTTACAATGAGCAGTTCTTC
>TRBJ2-6|.|.|TRBV19
CASSIVLPSSGANVLTF
TGTGCCAGTAGTATAGTTTTGCCGAGCTCTGGGGCCAACGTCCTGACTTTC
>TRBJ1-6|.|.|TRBV29-1
CSVGYSEDSPLHF
TGCAGCGTTGGTTACAGTGAAGACTCACCCCTCCACTTT
>TRBJ2-7|.|.|TRBV7-2
CASSLETEASYEQYF
TGTGCCAGCAGCTTAGAAACAGAAGCTTCCTACGAGCAGTACTTC
>TRBJ1-2|.|.|TRBV5-6
CASSPTGVFYGYTF
TGTGCCAGCAGCCCAACCGGGGTCTTCTATGGCTACACCTTC
>TRBJ2-7|.|.|TRBV15
CATSREHSYEQYF
TGTGCCACCAGCAGAGAACACTCCTACGAGCAGTACTTC
>TRBJ1-1|.|.|TRBV6-5
CASILGGSGTEAFF
TGTGCCAGCATCCTAGGTGGGTCGGGCACTGAAGCTTTCTTT
>TRBJ1-4|.|TRBD1|TRBV11-2
CASSLIGGRGEKLFF
TGTGCCAGCAGCTTAATAGGGGGCCGAGGAGAAAAACTGTTTTTT
>TRBJ1-3|.|.|TRBV18
CASSREPSSGNTIYF
TGTGCCAGCTCACGTGAGCCGAGCTCTGGAAACACCATATATTTT
>TRBJ2-1|.|TRBD2|TRBV4-1
CASSQEGPRTSGVHEQFF
TGCGCCAGCAGCCAAGAAGGTCCAAGGACTAGCGGGGTCCATGAGCAGTTCTTC
>TRBJ2-7|.|.|TRBV7-2
CASSSGQFYEQYF
TGTGCCAGCAGCTCCGGACAGTTCTACGAGCAGTACTTC
>TRBJ1-1|once|TRBD1|TRBV2
CASSYPGQGLLNTEAFF
TGTGCCAGCAGTTACCCCGGACAGGGTTTATTGAACACTGAAGCTTTCTTT
>TRBJ2-2|.|.|TRBV5-1
CASSSGGGTTGELFF
TGCGCCAGCAGCTCAGGGGGAGGCACAACCGGGGAGCTGTTTTTT
>TRBJ2-1|.|TRBD1|TRBV19
CASQQGVPYGEQFF
TGTGCCAGCCAACAGGGGGTCCCTTACGGTGAGCAGTTCTTC
>TRBJ2-7|.|TRBD1|TRBV6-8
CASSYRGYEQYF
TGTGCCAGCAGCTACAGGGGCTACGAGCAGTACTTC
>TRBJ1-2|.|TRBD1|TRBV6-5
CASWGGQGVVGYTF
TGTGCCAGCTGGGGGGGACAGGGGGTTGTTGGCTACACCTTC
>TRBJ1-5|.|TRBD1|TRBV7-2
CASSLAGQGAYQPQHF
TGTGCCAGCAGCTTAGCCGGACAGGGGGCTTATCAGCCCCAGCATTTT
>TRBJ1-1|.|.|TRBV30
CAWSEYQGWLGRGAEAFF
TGTGCCTGGAGCGAGTATCAGGGTTGGTTGGGGCGTGGGGCTGAAGCTTTCTTT